The 10 T cell receptor beta chains listed next were all sequenced from one sample in a study of T-cell memory formation after mild COVID-19 (dated by TCRdb to the early 2020s). The method was 5' RACE. Sequenced on an Illumina NovaSeq 6000. The public reads were quality trimmed at Q25 with fastp and then assembled into clones with MiXCR by TCRdb, keeping productive beta chains. Each CDR3 protein appears once, grouped with its most common genes and DNA. Present in this sample are roughly 80,000 distinct CDR3 sequences, 25% of which were seen just once. The ten largest clonotypes hold roughly 39% of the sample. The sequencing input was PBMCs or a T cell subset sorted from them (not recorded which). Every receptor here comes from a man in his late teens or twenties who had mild COVID-19 (a few samples of this study predate the infection). The sample titles of this study are shuffled in the database, so cell type and time point are left out; the donor was told from shared clones.

This clonotype showed up just a few times. The CDR3 spells CASSLRGPGTEAFF. In DNA, the CDR3 is TGCGCCAGCAGCCTCCGCGGGCCAGGCACTGAAGCTTTCTTT. The chain employs TRBV4-1 and TRBJ1-1; D not certain. The CDR3 is made up of 14 amino acids. Germline CDR1 and CDR2: MGHRA and YSYEKL. Trimming stripped 4 bases from V and 4 bases from J, with 13 bases between.

This clonotype showed up just a few times. This chain connects TRBV19 to TRBJ1-5, with D hard to call. V lost 8 bases and J 9 bases, leaving 11 bases between the germline ends. Germline CDR1 is LNHDA and CDR2 is SQIVND (reference sequence). This CDR3 has 11 amino acids. As DNA, the CDR3 is TGTGCCAGTGGTCTCCTGGGGCCCCAGCATTTT. It encodes CASGLLGPQHF.

This clonotype was seen only a few times. The genes are TRBV4-1 and TRBJ2-2; maybe TRBD2 (6 bases). Germline V gives CDR1 MGHRA, CDR2 YSYEKL. V was cut by 6 bases and J by 6 bases, with 14 bases left in between. This CDR3 spans 14 amino acids. The CDR3 region is CASREDYTPGELFF. DNA for the CDR3: TGCGCCAGCAGGGAGGACTATACTCCCGGGGAGCTGTTTTTT.

Only a few counts were recorded for this clonotype. This chain links TRBV5-5 with TRBJ2-3; TRBD2 might be the D (7 bases). V lost 0 bases and J 5 bases, leaving 10 bases between the germline ends. Germline values: CDR1 SGHKS, CDR2 YYEKEE (reference sequence). The CDR3 is 14 amino acids. CDR3 coding DNA: TGTGCCAGCAGCTTGGACGGGGGGCGAGATACGCAGTATTTT. Encoded protein: CASSLDGGRDTQYF.

This clonotype was observed a handful of times. The chain has TRBV2 and TRBJ2-3; no firm D call. This CDR3 contains 12 residues. Looked up from germline, CDR1 is SNHLY and CDR2 is FYNNEI. The germline V and J ends were trimmed by 9 bases and 5 bases, with 12 bases remaining between them. CDR3 in amino acids: CARAQSEDTQYF. CDR3 DNA: TGTGCCAGAGCCCAGTCAGAAGATACGCAGTATTTT.

In its sample, this clonotype was seen a few times. The chain recombines TRBV4-1 with TRBJ2-1; 8 bases are a match to TRBD1. The CDR3 covers 13 residues. V was clipped by 8 bases and J by 4 bases; unmatched bases: 4. Germline assignment: CDR1 MGHRA and CDR2 YSYEKL. The CDR3: CASSDRGYNEQFF. CDR3 coding DNA: TGCGCCAGCTCCGACAGGGGTTACAATGAGCAGTTCTTC.

This chain joins TRBV7-8 and TRBJ2-1, with TRBD2 matching 13 bases. The CDR3 covers 18 residues. The ends lost 4 bases at V and 10 bases at J; junction bases unmatched: 16. CDR1 SGHVS and CDR2 FQNEAQ come from the germline V gene. CDR3 sequence reads: CASSSRTSGGPIPGEQFF. For the CDR3, the DNA is TGTGCCAGCAGCTCCCGGACTAGCGGGGGCCCTATTCCGGGCGAGCAGTTCTTC.

This clonotype has a count of ten or more. The gene calls are TRBV20-1 and TRBJ2-2; a weak D match, TRBD2 (6 bases). Germline CDR1 and CDR2: DFQATT and SNEGSKA (reference sequence). The CDR3 is 19 amino acids. Between the trimmed V and J ends, which lost 3 bases and 0 bases, there was a span of 23 bases. The CDR3, as DNA: TGCAGTGCTAGGCGCAGGGTGGGGGGTAACCTCGCGAACACCGGGGAGCTGTTTTTT. Translated, it gives CSARRRVGGNLANTGELFF.

This clonotype was picked up a small number of times. The chain has TRBV4-1 and TRBJ2-7; possibly TRBD2 for D (5 bases). The CDR3 totals 13 residues. Germline V gene sequence: CDR1 MGHRA, CDR2 YSYEKL. Trimming shortened V by 3 bases and J by 2 bases, and 8 bases separated the two germline ends. CDR3 in DNA: TGCGCCAGCAGCCACCCCGGGGCCTACGAGCAGTACGTC. This sequence encodes CASSHPGAYEQYV.

Many counts were recorded for this clonotype. This chain links TRBV4-3 with TRBJ2-3; D is uncertain. The CDR3 totals 13 residues. The V and J ends lost 2 bases and 5 bases respectively, with 8 bases between them. CDR1 is LGHNA, CDR2 YSLEER, per germline. The DNA of the CDR3 is TGCGCCAGCAGCCAAACCTTCGGAGATACGCAGTATTTT. Translated, it gives CASSQTFGDTQYF.